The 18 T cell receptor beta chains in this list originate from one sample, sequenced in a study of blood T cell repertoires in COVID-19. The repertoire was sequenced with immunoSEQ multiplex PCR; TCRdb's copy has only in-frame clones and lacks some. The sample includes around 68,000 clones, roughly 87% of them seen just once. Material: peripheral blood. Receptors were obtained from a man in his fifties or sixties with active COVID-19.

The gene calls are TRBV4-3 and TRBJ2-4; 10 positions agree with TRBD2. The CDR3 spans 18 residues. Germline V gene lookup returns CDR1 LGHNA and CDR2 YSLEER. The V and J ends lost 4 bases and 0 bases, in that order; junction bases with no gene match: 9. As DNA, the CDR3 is TGCGCCAGCAGCCCCAGCGGGGGGGCCCCATTAGCCAAAAACATTCAGTACTTC. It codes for CASSPSGGAPLAKNIQYF.

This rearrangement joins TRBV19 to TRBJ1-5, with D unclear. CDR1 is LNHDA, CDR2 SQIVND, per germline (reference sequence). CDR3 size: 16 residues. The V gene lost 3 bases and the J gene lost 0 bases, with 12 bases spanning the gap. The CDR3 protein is CASSISRIYSNQPQHF. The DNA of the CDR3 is TGTGCCAGTAGTATTTCCAGGATTTATAGCAATCAGCCCCAGCATTTT.

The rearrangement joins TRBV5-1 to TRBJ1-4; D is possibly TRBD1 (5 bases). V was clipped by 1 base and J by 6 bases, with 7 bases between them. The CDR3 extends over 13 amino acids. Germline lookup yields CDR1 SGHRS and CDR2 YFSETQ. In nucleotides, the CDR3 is TGCGCCAGCAGCTTGTCCAGGGATGAAAAACTGTTTTTT. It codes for CASSLSRDEKLFF.

This CDR3 reads CASSLDRHNEQFF. In DNA form, the CDR3 reads TGTGCCAGCAGCTTGGACAGACACAATGAGCAGTTCTTC. The chain uses TRBV7-7 and TRBJ2-1; a possible D gene is TRBD1 (6 bases). V dropped 3 bases and J dropped 5 bases, with 8 bases sitting between them. The CDR3 sequence is 13 residues long. Germline V lookup: CDR1 SSHAT, CDR2 FNYEAQ (reference sequence).

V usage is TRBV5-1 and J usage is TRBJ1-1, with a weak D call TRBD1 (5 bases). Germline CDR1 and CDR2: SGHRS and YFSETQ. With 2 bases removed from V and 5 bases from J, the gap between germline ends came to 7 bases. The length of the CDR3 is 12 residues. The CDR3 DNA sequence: TGCGCCAGCAGCTTCGGGGGGACTGAAGCTTTCTTT. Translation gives CASSFGGTEAFF.

The CDR3 nucleotides read TGCGCCAGCAGCTGGGGGGTAAACACTGAAGCTTTCTTT. It encodes CASSWGVNTEAFF. The chain combines TRBV5-1 with TRBJ1-1; TRBD1 might be the D (5 bases). V was shortened by 3 bases and J by 2 bases, with 8 bases between the two germline ends. Germline values: CDR1 SGHRS, CDR2 YFSETQ. This CDR3 spans 13 amino acids.

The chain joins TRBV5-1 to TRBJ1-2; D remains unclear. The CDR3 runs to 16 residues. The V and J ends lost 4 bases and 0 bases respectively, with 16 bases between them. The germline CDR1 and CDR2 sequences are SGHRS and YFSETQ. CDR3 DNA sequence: TGCGCCAGCAGCCCCGGAGGTGTTGGCTCTAACTATGGCTACACCTTC. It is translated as CASSPGGVGSNYGYTF.

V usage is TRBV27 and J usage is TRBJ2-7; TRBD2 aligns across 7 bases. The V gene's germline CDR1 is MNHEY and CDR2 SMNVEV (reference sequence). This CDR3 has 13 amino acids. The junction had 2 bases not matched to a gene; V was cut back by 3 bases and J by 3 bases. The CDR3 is CASSFPGGYEQYF. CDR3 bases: TGTGCCAGCAGTTTCCCGGGGGGCTACGAGCAGTACTTC.

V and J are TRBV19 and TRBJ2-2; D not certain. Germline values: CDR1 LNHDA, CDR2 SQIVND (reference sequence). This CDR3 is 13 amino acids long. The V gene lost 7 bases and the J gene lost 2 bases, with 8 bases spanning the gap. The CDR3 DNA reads TGTGCCAGTAACAGACAAAACACCGGGGAGCTGTTTTTT. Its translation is CASNRQNTGELFF.

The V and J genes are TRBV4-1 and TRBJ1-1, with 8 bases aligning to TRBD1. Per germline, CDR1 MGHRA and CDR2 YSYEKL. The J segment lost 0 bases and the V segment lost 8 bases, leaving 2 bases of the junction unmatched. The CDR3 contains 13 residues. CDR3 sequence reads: CASAGQVNTEAFF. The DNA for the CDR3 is TGCGCCAGCGCGGGACAGGTGAACACTGAAGCTTTCTTT.

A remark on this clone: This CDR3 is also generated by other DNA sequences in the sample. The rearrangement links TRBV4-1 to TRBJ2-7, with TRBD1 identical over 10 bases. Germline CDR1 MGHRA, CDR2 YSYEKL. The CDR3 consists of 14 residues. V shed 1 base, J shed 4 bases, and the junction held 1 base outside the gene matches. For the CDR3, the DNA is TGCGCCAGCAGCCAAGGACAGGGGGCTTACGAGCAGTACTTC. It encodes CASSQGQGAYEQYF.

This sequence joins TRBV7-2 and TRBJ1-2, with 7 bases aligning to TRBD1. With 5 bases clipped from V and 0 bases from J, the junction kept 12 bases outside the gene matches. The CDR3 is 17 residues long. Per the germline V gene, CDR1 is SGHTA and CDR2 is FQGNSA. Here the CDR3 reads CASSHRQGARSNYGYTF. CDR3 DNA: TGTGCCAGCAGCCACAGACAGGGTGCCCGGTCTAACTATGGCTACACCTTC.

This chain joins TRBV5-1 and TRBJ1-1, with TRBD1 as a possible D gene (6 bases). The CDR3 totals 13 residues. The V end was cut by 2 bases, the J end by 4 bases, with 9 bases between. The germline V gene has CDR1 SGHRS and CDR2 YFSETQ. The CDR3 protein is CASSFKGGTEAFF. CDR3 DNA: TGCGCCAGCAGCTTTAAAGGGGGCACTGAAGCTTTCTTT. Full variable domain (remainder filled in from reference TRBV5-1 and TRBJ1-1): KAGVTQTPRYLIKTRGQQVTLSCSPISGHRSVSWYQQTPGQGLQFLFEYFSETQRNKGNFPGRFSGRQFSNSRSEMNVSTLELGDSALYLCASSFKGGTEAFFGQGTRLTVV.

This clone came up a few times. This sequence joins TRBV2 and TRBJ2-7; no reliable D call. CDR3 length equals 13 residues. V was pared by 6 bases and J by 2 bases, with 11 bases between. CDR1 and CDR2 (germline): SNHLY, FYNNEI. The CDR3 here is CASRLSAAYEQYF. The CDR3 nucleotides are TGTGCCAGCAGGTTATCGGCGGCCTACGAGCAGTACTTC.

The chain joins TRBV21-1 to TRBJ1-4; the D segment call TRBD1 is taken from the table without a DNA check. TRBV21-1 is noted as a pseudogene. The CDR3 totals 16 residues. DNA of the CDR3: TGTGCCAGCATCCGGGACAGGGTATGCCTGGATGAAAAACTGTTTTTT. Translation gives CASIRDRVCLDEKLFF.

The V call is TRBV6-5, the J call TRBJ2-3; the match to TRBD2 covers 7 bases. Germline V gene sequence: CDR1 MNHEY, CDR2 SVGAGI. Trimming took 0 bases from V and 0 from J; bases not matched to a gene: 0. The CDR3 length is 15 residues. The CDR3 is CASSYSRGSTDTQYF. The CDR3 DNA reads TGTGCCAGCAGTTACTCGCGGGGGAGCACAGATACGCAGTATTTT.

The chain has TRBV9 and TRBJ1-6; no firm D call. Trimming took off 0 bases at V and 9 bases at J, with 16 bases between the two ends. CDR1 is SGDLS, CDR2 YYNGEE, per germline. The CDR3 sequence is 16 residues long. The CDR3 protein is CASSVGRRKWGSPLHF. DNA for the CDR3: TGTGCCAGCAGCGTAGGGAGGAGAAAGTGGGGTTCACCCCTCCACTTT.

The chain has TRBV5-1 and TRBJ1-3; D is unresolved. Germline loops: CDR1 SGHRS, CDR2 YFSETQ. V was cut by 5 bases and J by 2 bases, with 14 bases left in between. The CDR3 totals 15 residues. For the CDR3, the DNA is TGCGCCAGCAGAGACGGGAGGGTCACTGGAAACACCATATATTTT. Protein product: CASRDGRVTGNTIYF.